This TCR beta chain is from a study of blood T cell repertoires in COVID-19. Profiling relied on immunoSEQ multiplex PCR, and the TCRdb table lists in-frame clones only, not all of them. The sample yields 410,000 or so clones, roughly 88% seen once. Germline-derived CDR1 and CDR2 are SGHTA and FQGNSA. This CDR3 region has 17 residues. The V and J ends lost 5 bases and 6 bases respectively, with 25 bases between them. V gene TRBV7-2 combines with J gene TRBJ1-2; tentative D call: TRBD1 (6 bases). The receptor was derived from a woman aged 25 to 39 with active or convalescent COVID-19. Sequenced sample: peripheral blood. CDR3: CASSPRGPGERNHGYTF. CDR3 bases: TGTGCCAGCAGCCCCCGGGGACCAGGGGAAAGAAATCATGGCTACACCTTC.